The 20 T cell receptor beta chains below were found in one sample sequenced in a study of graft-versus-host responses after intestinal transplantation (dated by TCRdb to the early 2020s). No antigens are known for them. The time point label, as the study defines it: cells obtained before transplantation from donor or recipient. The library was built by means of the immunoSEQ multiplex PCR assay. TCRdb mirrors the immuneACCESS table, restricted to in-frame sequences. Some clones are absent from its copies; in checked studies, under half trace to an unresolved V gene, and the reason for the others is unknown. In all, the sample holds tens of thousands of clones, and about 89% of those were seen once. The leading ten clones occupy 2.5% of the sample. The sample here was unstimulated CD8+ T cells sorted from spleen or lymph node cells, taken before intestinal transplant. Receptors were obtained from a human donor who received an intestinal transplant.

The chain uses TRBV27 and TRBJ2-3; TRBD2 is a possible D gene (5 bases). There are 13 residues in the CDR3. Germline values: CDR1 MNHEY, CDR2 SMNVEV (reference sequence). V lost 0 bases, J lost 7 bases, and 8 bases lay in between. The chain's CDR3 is CASSLSAGNTQYF. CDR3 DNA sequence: TGTGCCAGCAGTTTATCGGCGGGCAATACGCAGTATTTT.

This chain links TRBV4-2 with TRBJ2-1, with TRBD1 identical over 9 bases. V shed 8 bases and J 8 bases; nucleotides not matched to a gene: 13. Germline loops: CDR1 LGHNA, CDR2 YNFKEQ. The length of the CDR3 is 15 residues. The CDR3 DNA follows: TGTGCCAGCGAGAGATCACAGGGGGCGGGGGATGAGCAGTTCTTC. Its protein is CASERSQGAGDEQFF.

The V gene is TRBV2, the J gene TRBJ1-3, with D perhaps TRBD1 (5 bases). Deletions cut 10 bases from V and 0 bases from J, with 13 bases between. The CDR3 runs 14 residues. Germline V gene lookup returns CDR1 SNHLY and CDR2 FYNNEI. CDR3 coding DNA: TGTGCCACTGCGCCGGACATCTCTGGAAACACCATATATTTT. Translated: CATAPDISGNTIYF.

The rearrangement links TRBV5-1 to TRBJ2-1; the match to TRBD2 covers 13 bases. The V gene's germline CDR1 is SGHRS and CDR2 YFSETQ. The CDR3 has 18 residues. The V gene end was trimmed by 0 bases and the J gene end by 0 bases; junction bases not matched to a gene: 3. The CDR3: CASSLGTSGGRSYNEQFF. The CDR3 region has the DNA TGCGCCAGCAGCTTGGGGACTAGCGGGGGACGCTCCTACAATGAGCAGTTCTTC.

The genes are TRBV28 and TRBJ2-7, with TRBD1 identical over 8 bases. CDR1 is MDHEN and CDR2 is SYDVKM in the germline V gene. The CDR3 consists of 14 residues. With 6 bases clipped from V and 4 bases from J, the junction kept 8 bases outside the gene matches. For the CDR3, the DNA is TGTGCCAGCAGCCTCGGACAGGGTGGGTACGAGCAGTACTTC. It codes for CASSLGQGGYEQYF.

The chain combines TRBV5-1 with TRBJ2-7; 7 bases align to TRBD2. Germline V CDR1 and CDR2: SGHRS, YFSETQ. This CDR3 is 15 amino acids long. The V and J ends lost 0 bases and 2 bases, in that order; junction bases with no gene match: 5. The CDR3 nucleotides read TGCGCCAGCAGCTTGGCGCGGGGGTATCCCTACGAGCAGTACTTC. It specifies CASSLARGYPYEQYF.

The CDR3 region has the DNA TGTGCCAGCAGTTTAGGCGAGACCCAATGGGGGAGGACCTACGAGCAGTACTTC. Protein sequence: CASSLGETQWGRTYEQYF. The chain couples TRBV28 to TRBJ2-7, with a weak D call TRBD2 (6 bases). Trimming shortened V by 2 bases and J by 2 bases, and 22 bases separated the two germline ends. CDR3 size: 18 residues. Per germline, CDR1 MDHEN and CDR2 SYDVKM. The entire variable domain, with the rest obtained from reference TRBV28 and TRBJ2-7, is as follows: DVKVTQSSRYLVKRTGEKVFLECVQDMDHENMFWYRQDPGLGLRLIYFSYDVKMKEKGDIPEGYSVSREKKERFSLILESASTNQTSMYLCASSLGETQWGRTYEQYFGPGTRLTVT.

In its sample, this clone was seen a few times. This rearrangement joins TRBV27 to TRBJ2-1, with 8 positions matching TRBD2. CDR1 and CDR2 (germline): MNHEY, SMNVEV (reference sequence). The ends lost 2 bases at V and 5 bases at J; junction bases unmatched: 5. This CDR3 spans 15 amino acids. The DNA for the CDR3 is TGTGCCAGCAGTTTAGTTGGGACTAGGAACAATGAGCAGTTCTTC. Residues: CASSLVGTRNNEQFF.

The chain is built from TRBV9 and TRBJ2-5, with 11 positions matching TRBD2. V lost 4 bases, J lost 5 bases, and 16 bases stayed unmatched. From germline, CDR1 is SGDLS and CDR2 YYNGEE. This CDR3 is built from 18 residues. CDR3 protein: CASSPQLILAGGEETQYF. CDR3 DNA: TGTGCCAGCAGCCCACAGCTCATCCTAGCGGGAGGAGAGGAGACCCAGTACTTC.

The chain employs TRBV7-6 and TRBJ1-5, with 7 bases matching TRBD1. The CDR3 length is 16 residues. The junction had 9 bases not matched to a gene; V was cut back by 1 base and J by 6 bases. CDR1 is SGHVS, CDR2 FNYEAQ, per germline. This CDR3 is CASSLGTRGWGQPQHF. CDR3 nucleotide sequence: TGTGCCAGCAGCTTAGGTACCAGGGGGTGGGGTCAGCCCCAGCATTTT.

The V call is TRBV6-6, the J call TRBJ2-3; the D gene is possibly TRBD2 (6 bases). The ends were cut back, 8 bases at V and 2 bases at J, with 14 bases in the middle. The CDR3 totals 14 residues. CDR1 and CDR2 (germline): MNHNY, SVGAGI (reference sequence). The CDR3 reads CASWPSAYTDTQYF. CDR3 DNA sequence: TGTGCCAGCTGGCCTAGCGCCTACACAGATACGCAGTATTTT.

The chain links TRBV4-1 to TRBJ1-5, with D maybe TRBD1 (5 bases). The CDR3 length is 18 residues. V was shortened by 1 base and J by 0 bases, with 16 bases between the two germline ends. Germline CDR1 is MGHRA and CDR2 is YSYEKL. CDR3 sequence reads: CASSQVFATVPSNQPQHF. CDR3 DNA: TGCGCCAGCAGCCAAGTTTTCGCGACAGTTCCTAGCAATCAGCCCCAGCATTTT.

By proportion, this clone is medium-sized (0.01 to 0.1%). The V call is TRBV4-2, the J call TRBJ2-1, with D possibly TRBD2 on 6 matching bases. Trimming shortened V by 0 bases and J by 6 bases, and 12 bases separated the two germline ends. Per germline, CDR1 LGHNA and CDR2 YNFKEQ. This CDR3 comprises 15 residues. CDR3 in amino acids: CASSQDPTSGNEQFF. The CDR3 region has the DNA TGTGCCAGCAGCCAAGACCCGACTAGTGGCAATGAGCAGTTCTTC.

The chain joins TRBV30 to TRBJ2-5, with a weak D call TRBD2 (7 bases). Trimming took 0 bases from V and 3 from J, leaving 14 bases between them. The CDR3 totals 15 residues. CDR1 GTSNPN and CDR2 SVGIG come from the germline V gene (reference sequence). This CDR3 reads CAWSVTGGPKETQYF. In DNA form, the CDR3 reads TGTGCCTGGAGTGTAACGGGGGGCCCTAAAGAGACCCAGTACTTC.

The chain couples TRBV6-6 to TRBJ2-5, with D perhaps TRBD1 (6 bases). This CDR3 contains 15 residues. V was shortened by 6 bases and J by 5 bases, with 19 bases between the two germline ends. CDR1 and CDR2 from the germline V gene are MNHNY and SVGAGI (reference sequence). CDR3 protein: CASSPLQGLGETQYF. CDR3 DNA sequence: TGTGCCAGCAGCCCCCTACAGGGTTTAGGGGAGACCCAGTACTTC.

In DNA form, the CDR3 reads TGTGCCAGCAGTGGCCCCGTCCATCTAGCGGGATTAGACGAGCAGTACTTC. Protein product: CASSGPVHLAGLDEQYF. The chain carries TRBV2 and TRBJ2-7; TRBD2 matches 9 bases. The V and J ends lost 4 bases and 5 bases, in that order; junction bases with no gene match: 15. The CDR3 is made up of 17 amino acids. CDR1 and CDR2 from the germline V gene are SNHLY and FYNNEI. The full variable domain, with the rest looked up from reference TRBV2 and TRBJ2-7, is EPEVTQTPSHQVTQMGQEVILRCVPISNHLYFYWYRQILGQKVEFLVSFYNNEISEKSEIFDDQFSVERPDGSNFTLKIRSTKLEDSAMYFCASSGPVHLAGLDEQYFGPGTRLTVT.

This CDR3 is CASSFGDRNNEQYF. CDR3 in DNA: TGTGCCAGCAGTTTCGGGGACAGAAACAACGAGCAGTACTTC. The rearrangement joins TRBV28 to TRBJ2-7; the match to TRBD1 covers 7 bases. Per the germline V gene, CDR1 is MDHEN and CDR2 is SYDVKM. The CDR3 sequence is 14 residues long. The junction had 7 bases not matched to a gene; V was cut back by 3 bases and J by 5 bases.

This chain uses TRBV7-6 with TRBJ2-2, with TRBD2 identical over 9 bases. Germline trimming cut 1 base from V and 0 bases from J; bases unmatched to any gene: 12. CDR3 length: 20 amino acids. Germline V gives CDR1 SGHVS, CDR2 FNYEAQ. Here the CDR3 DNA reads TGTGCCAGCAGCTTAGATCGCGGGGGGGCAAGAATTACGAACACCGGGGAGCTGTTTTTT. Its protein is CASSLDRGGARITNTGELFF. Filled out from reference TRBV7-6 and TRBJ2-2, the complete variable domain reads GAGVSQSPRYKVTKRGQDVALRCDPISGHVSLYWYRQALGQGPEFLTYFNYEAQQDKSGLPNDRFSAERPEGSISTLTIQRTEQRDSAMYRCASSLDRGGARITNTGELFFGEGSRLTVL.

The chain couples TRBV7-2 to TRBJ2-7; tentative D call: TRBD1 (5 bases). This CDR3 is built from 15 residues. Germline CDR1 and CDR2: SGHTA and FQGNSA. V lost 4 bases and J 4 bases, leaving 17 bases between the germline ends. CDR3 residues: CASSSIFDSQYEQYF. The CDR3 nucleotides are TGTGCCAGCAGCTCAATATTTGACAGCCAGTACGAGCAGTACTTC.

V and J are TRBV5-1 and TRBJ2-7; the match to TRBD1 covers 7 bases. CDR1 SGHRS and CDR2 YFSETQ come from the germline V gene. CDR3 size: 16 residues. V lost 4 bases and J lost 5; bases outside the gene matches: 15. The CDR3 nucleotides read TGCGCCAGCAGCCCAGAACAGGGGATAATTATGGACGAGCAGTACTTC. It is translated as CASSPEQGIIMDEQYF.